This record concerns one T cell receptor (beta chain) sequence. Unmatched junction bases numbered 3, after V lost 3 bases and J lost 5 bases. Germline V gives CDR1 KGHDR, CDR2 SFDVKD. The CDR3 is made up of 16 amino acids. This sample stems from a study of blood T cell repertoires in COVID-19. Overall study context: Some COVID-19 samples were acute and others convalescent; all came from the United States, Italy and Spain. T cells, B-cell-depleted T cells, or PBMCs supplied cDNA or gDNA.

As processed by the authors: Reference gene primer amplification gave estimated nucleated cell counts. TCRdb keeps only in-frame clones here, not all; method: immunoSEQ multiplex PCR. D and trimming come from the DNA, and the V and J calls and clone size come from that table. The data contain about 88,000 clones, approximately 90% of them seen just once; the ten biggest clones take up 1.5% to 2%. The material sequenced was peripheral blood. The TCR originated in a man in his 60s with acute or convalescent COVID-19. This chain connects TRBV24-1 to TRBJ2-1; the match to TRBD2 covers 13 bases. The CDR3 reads CATSDGGLAGNNEQFF. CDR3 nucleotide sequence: TGTGCCACCAGTGATGGGGGACTAGCGGGAAACAATGAGCAGTTCTTC.